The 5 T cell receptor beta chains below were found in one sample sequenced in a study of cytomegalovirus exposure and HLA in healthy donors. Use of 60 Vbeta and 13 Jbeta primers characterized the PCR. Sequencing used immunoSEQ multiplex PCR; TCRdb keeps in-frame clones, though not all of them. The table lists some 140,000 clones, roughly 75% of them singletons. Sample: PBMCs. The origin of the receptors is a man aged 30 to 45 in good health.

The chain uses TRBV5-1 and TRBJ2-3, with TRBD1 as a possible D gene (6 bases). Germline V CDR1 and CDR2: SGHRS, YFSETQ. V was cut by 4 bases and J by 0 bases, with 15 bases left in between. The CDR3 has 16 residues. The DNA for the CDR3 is TGCGCCAGCAGCCCTACAGGGTTTCGAAGCACAGATACGCAGTATTTT. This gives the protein CASSPTGFRSTDTQYF.

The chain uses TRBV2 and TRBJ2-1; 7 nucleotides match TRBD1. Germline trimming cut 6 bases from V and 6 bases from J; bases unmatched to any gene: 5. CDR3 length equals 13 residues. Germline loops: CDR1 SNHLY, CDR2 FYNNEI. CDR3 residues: CASRETGPNEQFF. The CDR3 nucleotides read TGTGCCAGCAGGGAGACAGGGCCCAATGAGCAGTTCTTC.

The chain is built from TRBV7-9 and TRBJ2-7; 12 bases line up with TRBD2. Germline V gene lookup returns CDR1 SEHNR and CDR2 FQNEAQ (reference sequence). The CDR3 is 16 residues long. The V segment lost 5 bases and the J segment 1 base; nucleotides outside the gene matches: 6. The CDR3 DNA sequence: TGTGCCAGCAGCCCCAGACTAGCGGGAGAATCCTACGAGCAGTACTTC. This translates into CASSPRLAGESYEQYF.

This CDR3 reads CASSVDDSPNEQYF. The DNA for the CDR3 is TGTGCCAGCAGCGTAGATGATAGTCCGAACGAGCAGTACTTC. The chain links TRBV9 to TRBJ2-7; D unresolved. Germline loops: CDR1 SGDLS, CDR2 YYNGEE. V shed 0 bases and J shed 5 bases, with 12 bases lying between them. The CDR3 loop spans 14 amino acids. Filled out from reference TRBV9 and TRBJ2-7, the complete variable domain reads DSGVTQTPKHLITATGQRVTLRCSPRSGDLSVYWYQQSLDQGLQFLIQYYNGEERAKGNILERFSAQQFPDLHSELNLSSLELGDSALYFCASSVDDSPNEQYFGPGTRLTVT.

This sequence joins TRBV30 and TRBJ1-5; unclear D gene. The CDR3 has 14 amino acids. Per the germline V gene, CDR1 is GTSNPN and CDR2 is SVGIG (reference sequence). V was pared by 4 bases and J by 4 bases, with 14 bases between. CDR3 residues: CAWNEGGVNQPQHF. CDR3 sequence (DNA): TGTGCCTGGAACGAGGGCGGGGTTAATCAGCCCCAGCATTTT.